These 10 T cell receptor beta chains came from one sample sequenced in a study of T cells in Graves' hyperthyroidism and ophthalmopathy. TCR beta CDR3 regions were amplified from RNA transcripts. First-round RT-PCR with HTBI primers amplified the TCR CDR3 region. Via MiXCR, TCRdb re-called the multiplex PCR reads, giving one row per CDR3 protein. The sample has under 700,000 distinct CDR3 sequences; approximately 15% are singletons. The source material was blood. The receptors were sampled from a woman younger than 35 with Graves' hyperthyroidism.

CDR3 DNA sequence: TGTGCCACCAGCAGAATGACAGGGGACAGGGAGACCCAGTACTTC. Protein: CATSRMTGDRETQYF. The V call is TRBV15, the J call TRBJ2-5; the match to TRBD1 covers 8 bases. This CDR3 has 15 residues. Germline assignment: CDR1 LNHNV and CDR2 YYDKDF (reference sequence). V lost 2 bases, J lost 5 bases, and 7 bases stayed unmatched.

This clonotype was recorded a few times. CDR3 in DNA: TGCGCCAGCAGCCCCTTCCCTGACAGGAACTTCTTGCTTTTCTCTGGGGCCAACGTCCTGACTTTC. Translation: CASSPFPDRNFLLFSGANVLTF. The chain is built from TRBV4-3 and TRBJ2-6; weak D call: TRBD1 (6 bases). V lost 4 bases to trimming and J lost 0 bases, with 28 bases between them. Looked up from germline, CDR1 is LGHNA and CDR2 is YSLEER. This CDR3 is built from 22 residues.

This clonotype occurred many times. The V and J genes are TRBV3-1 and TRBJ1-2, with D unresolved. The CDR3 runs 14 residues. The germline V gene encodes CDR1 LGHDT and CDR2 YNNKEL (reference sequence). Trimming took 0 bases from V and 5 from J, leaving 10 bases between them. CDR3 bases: TGTGCCAGCAGCCAAGAATTGGCATTTTATGGCTACACCTTC. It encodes CASSQELAFYGYTF.

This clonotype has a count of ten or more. CDR3 in DNA: TGCAGTGCTAGAGAGGACAGGGGAAATCAGCCCCAGCATTTT. This codes for CSAREDRGNQPQHF. The chain employs TRBV20-1 and TRBJ1-5, with TRBD1 matching 9 bases. Germline assignment: CDR1 DFQATT and CDR2 SNEGSKA (reference sequence). Trimming took 0 bases from V and 4 from J; bases not matched to a gene: 1. The CDR3 runs 14 residues.

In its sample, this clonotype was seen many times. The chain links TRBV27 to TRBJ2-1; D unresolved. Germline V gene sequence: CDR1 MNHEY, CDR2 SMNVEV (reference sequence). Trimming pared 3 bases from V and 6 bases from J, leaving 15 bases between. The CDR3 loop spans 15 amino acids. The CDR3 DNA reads TGTGCCAGCAGTTTTTTAGGGTTGGGTGTCAATGAGCAGTTCTTC. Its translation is CASSFLGLGVNEQFF.

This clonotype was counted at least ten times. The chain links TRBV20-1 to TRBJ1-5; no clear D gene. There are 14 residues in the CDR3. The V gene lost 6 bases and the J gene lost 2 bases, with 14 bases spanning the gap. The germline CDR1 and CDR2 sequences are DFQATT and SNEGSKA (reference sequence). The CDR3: CSANRGRGNQPQHF. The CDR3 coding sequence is TGCAGTGCGAATCGGGGTAGGGGCAATCAGCCCCAGCATTTT.

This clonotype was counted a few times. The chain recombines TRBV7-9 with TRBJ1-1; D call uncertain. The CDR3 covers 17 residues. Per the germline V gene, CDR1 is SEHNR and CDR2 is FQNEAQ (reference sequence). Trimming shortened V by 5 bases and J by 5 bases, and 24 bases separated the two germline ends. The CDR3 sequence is CASSQIYRSTMGTEAFF. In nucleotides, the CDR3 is TGTGCCAGCAGCCAGATATATCGATCAACAATGGGTACTGAAGCTTTCTTT.

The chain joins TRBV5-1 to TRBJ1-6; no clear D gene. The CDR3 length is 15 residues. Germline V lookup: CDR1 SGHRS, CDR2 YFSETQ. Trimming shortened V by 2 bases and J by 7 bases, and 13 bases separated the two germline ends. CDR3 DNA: TGCGCCAGCAGCTTTAGTTCAGGACTAAATTCACCCCTCCACTTT. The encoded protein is CASSFSSGLNSPLHF.

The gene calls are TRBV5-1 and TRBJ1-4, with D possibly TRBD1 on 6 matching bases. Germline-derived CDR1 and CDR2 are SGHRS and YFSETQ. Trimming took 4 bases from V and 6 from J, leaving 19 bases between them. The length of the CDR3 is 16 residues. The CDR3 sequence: CASSRQTGRRDEKLFF. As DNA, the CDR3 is TGCGCCAGCAGCCGCCAGACAGGCCGAAGGGATGAAAAACTGTTTTTT. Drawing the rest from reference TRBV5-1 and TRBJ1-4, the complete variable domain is KAGVTQTPRYLIKTRGQQVTLSCSPISGHRSVSWYQQTPGQGLQFLFEYFSETQRNKGNFPGRFSGRQFSNSRSEMNVSTLELGDSALYLCASSRQTGRRDEKLFFGSGTQLSVL.

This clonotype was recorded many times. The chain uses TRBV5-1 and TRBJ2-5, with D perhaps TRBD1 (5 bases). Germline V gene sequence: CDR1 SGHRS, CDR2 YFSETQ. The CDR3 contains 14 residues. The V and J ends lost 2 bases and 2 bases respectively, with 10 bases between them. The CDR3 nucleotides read TGCGCCAGCAGCTTTCACAGGAGACAAGAGACCCAGTACTTC. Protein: CASSFHRRQETQYF.